The clone carrying this T cell receptor (beta chain) was seen only once. The CDR3 loop spans 11 amino acids. Germline CDR1 is MNHNS and CDR2 is SASEGT. Trimming took off 6 bases at V and 4 bases at J, with 7 bases between the two ends. 13 Jbeta primers and 60 Vbeta primers were used for the PCR. In the original analysis: Among the unique TCR beta chains that a later analysis counted, roughly 80 million in all, roughly 9.9 million were shared. Data came from immunoSEQ multiplex PCR; TCRdb stores just in-frame clones and leaves some out. That table furnishes V, J and clone size, whereas the DNA furnished D and trimming. This table has 150,000 to 200,000 clones, more than 75% appearing once. The record originates from a study of cytomegalovirus exposure and HLA in healthy donors.

The origin of this receptor is a woman younger than 30 in good health and CMV-seronegative. This chain links TRBV6-1 with TRBJ2-7, with no clear D. Specimen: PBMCs. As DNA, the CDR3 is TGTGCCAGCAGCGTCTCTTACGAGCAGTACTTC. Its translation: CASSVSYEQYF.